The TCR beta chain described here comes from a study of neoadjuvant anti-PD-1 for oral cavity cancer (dated by TCRdb to the early 2020s). Context from the whole study: Three to four biweekly doses of nivolumab at 3 mg/kg were mostly administered to patients before curative-intent surgical resection. For patients who did not progress, a fourth nivolumab dose was given around day 43, followed by definitive surgical resection on days 50-56. Under RECIST 1.1, a patient counted as a responder if showing complete response, partial response or stable disease, and as a non-responder if showing progression. A roughly 34% response rate was observed in the parent correlative cohort, in which about a dozen patients were included.

The sample's time point label, in plain terms: after neoadjuvant nivolumab, at surgical resection. The patients had newly diagnosed stage II-IVA oral cavity squamous cell carcinoma and had not received any prior systemic or radiation treatment. The cohort was made up of patients with locally advanced, HPV-negative oral cavity squamous cell carcinoma. No culture maintenance or expansion was done, as the peripheral blood mononuclear cells went straight to analysis. The samples were obtained from a longitudinal correlative study of a single-arm phase II trial testing neoadjuvant nivolumab in oral cavity squamous cell carcinoma. Subject-matched pre- and post-treatment PBMCs and tumors from three responders and three non-responders were subjected to genomic DNA-based TCRbeta sequencing. Peripheral blood mononuclear cells were collected before nivolumab treatment and were collected again after treatment, at the time of surgery. The Maxwell RSC DNA from Cells kit was used to isolate genomic DNA from PBMCs.

V loses 6 bases of germline sequence and J loses 4 bases, and the interval between the two ends is 13 bases. The CDR3, cysteine through phenylalanine, is 14 amino acids long. Only CDR3 DNA remains: 42 bases, in frame from the first base. Sequences SGHTA (CDR1) and FQGNSA (CDR2) are obtained from the germline V gene. For deep sequencing, PBMC libraries mostly used around 480 ng of input genomic DNA, with six replicates for each sample. TCRbeta libraries were prepared with the immunoSEQ hsTCRbeta kit according to the manufacturer's instructions. An Illumina NovaSeq 6000 S4 flow cell was used to sequence the final libraries, which had first been combined to 3 nM. The study's processing was this. The immunoSEQ Analyzer was used for raw data preprocessing and quality control. The analysis was restricted to productive rearrangements, with each unique CDR3 amino acid sequence defining a clonotype. Repertoire clonality was estimated as the Gini-Simpson index, which was calculated using the R package tcR. Gini indices were compared with Student's t test, and associations with tumor size change were assessed by Pearson correlation. In its TCRdb copy, this immuneACCESS table keeps in-frame sequences only and misses some clones. Where compared with another copy, unresolved V genes explain less than half of these, and the others have no known cause. V and J calls and clone size come straight from that table; D and trimming were deduced from the DNA. This sample gives roughly 9,600 clones in total; roughly 66% of them show up just once. The ten top clones hold less than 4.5% of the sample.

What the study reported, not specific to this receptor: TCR analyses included only three patients per response group, and the authors called for larger cohorts for validation. A higher pretreatment blood Treg/Th17 ratio correlated with both higher pretreatment blood TCRbeta clonality and lower post-treatment tumor TCRbeta clonality. After neoadjuvant nivolumab, T cell clonality (Gini index) in PBMCs was significantly higher in non-responders than in responders.

Comments on this clone: No antigen is known for it. No qualities accompany the bases; no much larger clone lies one base away.

The chain joins TRBV7-2 to TRBJ1-5; a weak D assignment points to TRBD1 (6 bases agree). This specimen consisted of PBMCs, obtained after nivolumab (anti-PD-1) treatment. The receptor's source is a person aged 40 to 85 with oral cavity squamous cell carcinoma. The CDR3 region: CASRDGGLNQPQHF. DNA sequence: TGTGCCAGCAGGGACGGGGGCCTTAATCAGCCCCAGCATTTT. Reference TRBV7-2 and TRBJ1-5 proteins supply the regions before and after the CDR3; the full variable domain is: GAGVSQSPSNKVTEKGKDVELRCDPISGHTALYWYRQSLGQGLEFLIYFQGNSAPDKSGLPSDRFSAERTGGSVSTLTIQRTQQEDSAVYLCASRDGGLNQPQHFGDGTRLSIL.